A single sample gave rise to the 5 T cell receptor beta chains below, sequenced in a study of CD8 T cells in ankylosing spondylitis. MiXCR, run by TCRdb on the 5' RACE reads, gives a single entry per CDR3 protein. Of roughly 190,000 distinct CDR3 sequences in the sample, over 10% were seen once. Material for sequencing was blood, either unsorted or a sorted T cell fraction (not recorded which). The receptors shown here come from a male donor with ankylosing spondylitis or in good health (not recorded which).

The chain employs TRBV25-1 and TRBJ1-3; D remains ambiguous. This CDR3 is built from 15 residues. V was clipped by 6 bases and J by 4 bases, with 16 bases between them. Germline CDR1 MGHDK, CDR2 SYGVNS. CDR3 sequence (DNA): TGTGCCAGCAGCGCGGGCCGGAGGGAAGGAAACACCATATATTTT. Its protein product is CASSAGRREGNTIYF.

This clonotype appeared many times. V is TRBV13 and J is TRBJ2-3; tentative D call: TRBD2 (5 bases). The CDR3 loop spans 17 amino acids. Germline CDR1 and CDR2: PRHDT and FYEKMQ (reference sequence). The V end lost 4 bases, the J end lost 0 bases, and 17 bases lay between the germline ends. CDR3 amino acids: CASSSPTSGASTDTQYF. CDR3 sequence (DNA): TGTGCCAGCAGCTCCCCGACCAGCGGAGCTAGCACAGATACGCAGTATTTT.

The chain recombines TRBV4-1 with TRBJ2-7; D is unresolved. The CDR3 loop spans 13 amino acids. Germline V lookup: CDR1 MGHRA, CDR2 YSYEKL. Trimming removed 2 bases at V and 6 bases at J, with 11 bases between. CDR3 region: CASSQLPLSEQYF. Here the CDR3 DNA reads TGCGCCAGCAGCCAATTGCCCCTTAGCGAGCAGTACTTC.

The sample holds a few counts of this clonotype. V usage is TRBV12-3 or TRBV12-4 and J usage is TRBJ2-7, with 7 bases aligning to TRBD1. This CDR3 is built from 14 residues. Trimming removed 5 bases from V and 2 bases from J; junction bases left unmatched: 6. The CDR3 region has the DNA TGTGCCAGCAGTCCCTGGACAGGAACCTACGAGCAGTACTTC. Protein sequence: CASSPWTGTYEQYF.

The genes are TRBV4-1 and TRBJ2-1; D is ambiguous. Germline CDR1 MGHRA, CDR2 YSYEKL. Trimming pared 4 bases from V and 7 bases from J, leaving 11 bases between. The CDR3 runs to 13 residues. The CDR3 loop is CASSPSLGNEQFF. The CDR3 DNA reads as TGCGCCAGCAGCCCAAGCCTCGGGAATGAGCAGTTCTTC.